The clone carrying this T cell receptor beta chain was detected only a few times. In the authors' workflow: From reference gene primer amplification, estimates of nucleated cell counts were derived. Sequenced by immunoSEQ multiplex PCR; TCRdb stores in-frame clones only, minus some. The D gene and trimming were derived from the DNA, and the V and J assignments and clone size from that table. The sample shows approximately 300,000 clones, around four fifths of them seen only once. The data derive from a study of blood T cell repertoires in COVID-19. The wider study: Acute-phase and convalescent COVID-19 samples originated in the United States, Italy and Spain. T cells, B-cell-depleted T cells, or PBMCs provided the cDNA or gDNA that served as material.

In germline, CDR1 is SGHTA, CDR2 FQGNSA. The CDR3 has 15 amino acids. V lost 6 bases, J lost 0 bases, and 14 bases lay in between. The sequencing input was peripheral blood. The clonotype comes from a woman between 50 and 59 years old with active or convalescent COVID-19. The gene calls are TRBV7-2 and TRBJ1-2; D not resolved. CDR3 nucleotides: TGTGCCAGCAGATCCAGCAGGTCCTCTAACTATGGCTACACCTTC. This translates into CASRSSRSSNYGYTF.